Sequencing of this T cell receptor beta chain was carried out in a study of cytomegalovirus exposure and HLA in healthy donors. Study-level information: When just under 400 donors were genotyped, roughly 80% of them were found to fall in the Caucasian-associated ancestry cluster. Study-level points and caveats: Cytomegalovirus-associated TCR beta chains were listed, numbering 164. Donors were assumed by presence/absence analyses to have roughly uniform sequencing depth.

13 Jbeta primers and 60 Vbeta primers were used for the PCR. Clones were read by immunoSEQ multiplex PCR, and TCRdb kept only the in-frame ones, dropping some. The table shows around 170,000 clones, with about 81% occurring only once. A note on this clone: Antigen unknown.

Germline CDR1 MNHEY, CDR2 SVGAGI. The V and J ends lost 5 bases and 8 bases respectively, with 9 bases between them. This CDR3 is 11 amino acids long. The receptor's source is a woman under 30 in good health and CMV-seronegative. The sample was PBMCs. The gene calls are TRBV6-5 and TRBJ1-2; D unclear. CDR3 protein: CASSGLGGYTF. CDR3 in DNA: TGTGCCAGCAGTGGACTAGGGGGCTACACCTTC.